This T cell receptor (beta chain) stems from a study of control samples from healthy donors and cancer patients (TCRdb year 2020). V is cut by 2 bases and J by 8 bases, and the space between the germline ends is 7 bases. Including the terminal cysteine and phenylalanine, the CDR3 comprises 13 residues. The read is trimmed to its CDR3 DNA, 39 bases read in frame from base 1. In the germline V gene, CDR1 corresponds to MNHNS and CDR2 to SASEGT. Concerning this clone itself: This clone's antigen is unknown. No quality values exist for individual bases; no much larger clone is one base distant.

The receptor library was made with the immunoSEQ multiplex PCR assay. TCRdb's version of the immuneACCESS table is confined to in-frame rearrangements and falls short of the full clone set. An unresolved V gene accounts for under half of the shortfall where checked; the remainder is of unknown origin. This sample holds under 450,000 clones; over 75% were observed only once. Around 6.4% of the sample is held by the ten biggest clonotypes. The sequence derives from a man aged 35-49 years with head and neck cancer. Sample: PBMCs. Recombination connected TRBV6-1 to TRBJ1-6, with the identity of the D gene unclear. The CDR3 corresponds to CASSEKEYSPLHF. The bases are TGTGCCAGCAGTGAAAAGGAATATTCACCCCTCCACTTT.